These 4 T cell receptor beta chains were sequenced from one sample in a study of monozygotic twins with inflammatory bowel disease. Reprocessing the 5' RACE reads, TCRdb reports a single entry for every CDR3 protein and omits DNA. The sample data list just over 300,000 distinct CDR3 sequences. Sequenced sample: blood. The receptors shown here come from a human donor with ulcerative colitis or Crohn's disease, or a healthy co-twin of an affected twin (not recorded which).

The chain uses TRBV6-6 and TRBJ2-2. From germline, CDR1 is MNHNY and CDR2 SVGAGI (reference sequence). CDR3 length equals 14 residues. Here the CDR3 reads CASRDSRNTGELFF.

This rearrangement joins TRBV10-1 to TRBJ1-1; the D call of TRBD1 rests on TCRdb alone, since no DNA is present to check it. Germline CDR1 is WNHNN and CDR2 is SYGVQD (reference sequence). CDR3 length: 16 residues. CDR3 loop: CASSEDRGTGGTEAFF.

The J gene is TRBJ2-1, the V gene TRBV5-1; absent DNA, TCRdb's TRBD2 call cannot be checked. This CDR3 is built from 15 residues. Per germline, CDR1 SGHRS and CDR2 YFSETQ. The CDR3 loop is CASSLGLAGGNEQFF.

The chain has TRBV20-1 and TRBJ1-2; without DNA, the TCRdb call of TRBD1 cannot be checked. CDR1 is DFQATT and CDR2 is SNEGSKA in the germline V gene (reference sequence). The CDR3 length is 12 residues. This CDR3 is CSVRDRTNGYTF.